The rows below give T cell receptor beta chains drawn from one sample of a study of blood T cell repertoires in COVID-19. Sequenced by immunoSEQ multiplex PCR; TCRdb stores in-frame clones only, minus some. Among under 75,000 clones listed, about nine tenths were seen once. Sequencing used peripheral blood. The source is a man aged 25 to 45 with acute or convalescent COVID-19. The CDR3 runs from the conserved cysteine through the conserved F or W. A D gene is named only where the DNA matches it firmly. The size of a clone is reported for some rows only, either as once, few or many, or as a class for expanded clones.

>.|TRBJ2-3|.|TRBV6-6
CATNIGGAGTDTQYF
TGTGCCACTAACATCGGCGGGGCCGGCACAGATACGCAGTATTTT
>.|TRBJ2-1|.|TRBV5-4
CASSRGAGVYEQFF
TGTGCCAGCAGCCGGGGGGCAGGGGTCTATGAGCAGTTCTTC
>TRBD2|TRBJ2-2|.|TRBV9
CASSPNPAGGLGTGELFF
TGTGCCAGCAGCCCGAATCCAGCGGGGGGGCTTGGCACCGGGGAGCTGTTTTTT
>.|TRBJ2-1|.|TRBV5-3
CARSLVRGAEDNEQFF
TGTGCCAGAAGCTTGGTTAGAGGAGCAGAGGACAATGAGCAGTTCTTC
>.|TRBJ2-3|.|TRBV5-1
CASSTRGWAGTDTQYF
TGCGCCAGCAGCACCAGGGGTTGGGCCGGCACAGATACGCAGTATTTT
>TRBD1|TRBJ1-3|.|TRBV18
CASSPAGQAPGNTIYF
TGTGCCAGCTCACCCGCTGGACAGGCGCCTGGAAACACCATATATTTT
>.|TRBJ2-3|.|TRBV9
CASSVAEGVADTQYF
TGTGCCAGCAGCGTAGCCGAGGGAGTGGCAGATACGCAGTATTTT
>.|TRBJ1-4|.|TRBV24-1
CATSDFGGGPTNEKLFF
TGTGCCACCAGTGATTTTGGGGGGGGGCCCACTAATGAAAAACTGTTTTTT
>TRBD1|TRBJ1-1|.|TRBV2
CASSGDRGTEAFF
TGTGCCAGCAGTGGGGACAGGGGCACTGAAGCTTTCTTT
>.|TRBJ2-7|few|TRBV2
CASSETRYEQYF
TGTGCCAGCAGTGAAACGCGGTACGAGCAGTACTTC
>TRBD1|TRBJ1-5|.|TRBV19
CASRPGTDSNQPQHF
TGTGCCAGTAGACCTGGGACAGATAGCAATCAGCCCCAGCATTTT
>.|TRBJ2-5|.|TRBV5-6
CASSLVVREETQYF
TGTGCCAGCAGCTTGGTGGTCCGGGAGGAGACCCAGTACTTC
>.|TRBJ2-3|.|TRBV5-1
CASSFGGVSTDTQYF
TGCGCCAGCAGCTTCGGGGGAGTTAGCACAGATACGCAGTATTTT
>.|TRBJ1-1|.|TRBV7-2
CASSPRPGAGPNTEAFF
TGTGCCAGCAGCCCTAGACCAGGGGCTGGACCTAACACTGAAGCTTTCTTT
>TRBD2|TRBJ2-3|few|TRBV7-9
CASSPWGAGPTDTQYF
TGTGCCAGCAGCCCCTGGGGAGCGGGGCCCACAGATACGCAGTATTTT
>.|TRBJ2-3|.|TRBV27
CASSFGDTQYF
TGTGCCAGCAGTTTTGGCGATACGCAGTATTTT
>TRBD2|TRBJ2-7|.|TRBV2
CASRRDTSGGAYEQYF
TGTGCCAGCAGAAGAGATACTAGCGGGGGGGCTTACGAGCAGTACTTC
>TRBD1|TRBJ2-1|.|TRBV6-5
CASSWTGRDYNEQFF
TGTGCCAGCAGTTGGACAGGGAGAGATTACAATGAGCAGTTCTTC
>.|TRBJ1-2|.|TRBV12-3/TRBV12-4
CASTVDRGSGYTF
TGTGCCAGCACCGTGGACAGAGGGTCTGGCTACACCTTC
>.|TRBJ1-1|.|TRBV5-4
CASSVPFEDTEAFF
TGTGCCAGCAGCGTCCCGTTTGAGGACACTGAAGCTTTCTTT
>.|TRBJ1-2|.|TRBV19
CASSMGGGLTLITF
TGTGCCAGTTCCATGGGGGGGGGCTTAACCCTCATCACCTTC
>TRBD1|TRBJ1-6|few|TRBV11-2
CASTRDDRDGNSPLHF
TGTGCCAGCACCAGAGACGACAGGGATGGTAATTCACCCCTCCACTTT
>TRBD1|TRBJ1-4|.|TRBV30
CAWSDGTALGKLFF
TGTGCCTGGAGTGACGGGACAGCGCTGGGGAAACTGTTTTTT
>.|TRBJ1-2|.|TRBV4-2
CASSHLATGRGYTF
TGTGCCAGCAGCCATCTTGCGACAGGACGAGGCTACACCTTC
>.|TRBJ1-6|.|TRBV7-2
CASSLGAGGSPLHF
TGTGCCAGCAGCTTGGGGGCGGGCGGTTCACCCCTCCACTTT
>TRBD2|TRBJ2-1|.|TRBV4-3
CASSQVGSGNYNEQFF
TGCGCCAGCAGCCAAGTGGGTAGCGGGAATTACAATGAGCAGTTCTTC
>TRBD2|TRBJ2-2|.|TRBV7-2
CARAAGTTNTGELFF
TGTGCCAGGGCGGCAGGGACTACGAACACCGGGGAGCTGTTTTTT
>TRBD1|TRBJ1-2|.|TRBV28
CASSDVRTGGYGYTF
TGTGCCAGCAGTGACGTTCGGACAGGGGGCTATGGCTACACCTTC
>.|TRBJ2-1|.|TRBV18
CASSPPTRSDEQFF
TGTGCCAGCTCACCACCGACTAGGAGCGATGAGCAGTTCTTC
>TRBD1|TRBJ2-1|.|TRBV15
CATSRVMGQGNEQFF
TGTGCCACCAGCAGAGTGATGGGACAGGGCAATGAGCAGTTCTTC
>TRBD1|TRBJ1-6|.|TRBV7-2
CASSPRLTGQGYNSPLHF
TGTGCCAGCAGCCCCAGGTTAACGGGACAGGGGTATAATTCACCCCTCCACTTT
>.|TRBJ2-1|.|TRBV29-1
CSALQSSYNEQFF
TGCAGCGCCCTACAGAGCTCCTACAATGAGCAGTTCTTC
>TRBD1|TRBJ1-1|once|TRBV2
CASSQRQGIEAFF
TGTGCCAGCAGCCAAAGACAGGGGATAGAAGCTTTCTTT
>.|TRBJ1-2|.|TRBV3-1/TRBV3-2
CASSQDLGKHYGYTF
TGTGCCAGCAGCCAAGATCTAGGAAAACACTATGGCTACACCTTC
>.|TRBJ2-5|.|TRBV29-1
CSVNKQETQYF
TGCAGCGTAAACAAACAAGAGACCCAGTACTTC
>.|TRBJ2-2|few|TRBV6-5
CASSYHRNTGELFF
TGTGCCAGCAGTTACCACAGGAACACCGGGGAGCTGTTTTTT
>TRBD2|TRBJ2-1|.|TRBV6-5
CASSWTSGSNNEQFF
TGTGCCAGCAGTTGGACTAGCGGGAGCAACAATGAGCAGTTCTTC
>TRBD1|TRBJ1-3|.|TRBV3-1/TRBV3-2
CASSQAGQGSGNTIYF
TGTGCCAGCAGCCAAGCAGGACAGGGCTCTGGAAACACCATATATTTT
>TRBD1|TRBJ1-2|few|TRBV18
CASSPPSRGPADGYTF
TGTGCCAGCTCACCTCCGAGCAGGGGGCCCGCTGATGGCTACACCTTC
>TRBD1|TRBJ1-6|.|TRBV10-3
CAIRTDRDNSPLHF
TGTGCCATCAGGACCGACAGGGACAATTCACCCCTCCACTTT
>TRBD1|TRBJ2-7|few|TRBV7-2
CASSFRDRRSYEQYF
TGTGCCAGCAGCTTCCGGGACAGAAGAAGCTACGAGCAGTACTTC
>TRBD1|TRBJ1-4|.|TRBV7-9
CASRRDRVSTNEKLFF
TGTGCCAGCAGACGGGACAGGGTGTCAACTAATGAAAAACTGTTTTTT
>TRBD1|TRBJ1-1|once|TRBV6-4
CASSGLGQGSTEAFF
TGTGCCAGCAGTGGCCTTGGACAGGGGAGCACTGAAGCTTTCTTT
>.|TRBJ1-1|.|TRBV27
CASSLPGDEAFF
TGTGCCAGCAGTTTACCAGGGGATGAAGCCTTCTTT
>.|TRBJ1-4|.|TRBV30
CAWTLRGSGDEKLFF
TGTGCCTGGACCCTTCGAGGTTCGGGGGATGAAAAACTGTTTTTT